This note documents a single TCR beta chain sequence. Its antigen is unidentified. These data belong to a study of healthy donors' naive CD4 and CD8 T cells. The wider study: Donors spanned ages 20-25, 40-50 and 60-70 years, half female. Study outcomes and limitations: Positive CDR3 charge linked to CD4+ cells, negative to CD8+ cells.

Each TCR library used about 500 ng of total RNA and a linear amplification protocol. Per the study methods: Tens of thousands of TCR alpha transcripts were sequenced from roughly 5 healthy donors. TCRdb processed the reads anew with MiXCR; each CDR3 protein has one entry. TCRdb, rather than the study authors, made the V and J calls. The sample carries approximately 200,000 distinct CDR3 sequences, around three quarters recorded once. Sorting defined naive CD4+ as CD4+CD8-CD45RO-CD45RA+ and naive CD8+ as CD8+CD4-CD45RA+CD27bright. Trimming removed 7 bases from V and 4 bases from J; junction bases left unmatched: 12. CDR1 and CDR2 (germline): SQVTM, ANQGSEA. This CDR3 comprises 14 residues.

The receptor was derived from a pool of human donors in good health; the sample pools cells from several healthy donors. The sample was naive CD4+ and CD8+ T cells sorted from blood, pooled from several donors. This rearrangement joins TRBV29-1 to TRBJ1-1, with 7 bases lining up with TRBD1. CDR3 protein: CSAARTGVGTEAFF. CDR3 coding DNA: TGCAGCGCAGCCAGAACAGGGGTAGGCACTGAAGCTTTCTTT.